This section outlines one T cell receptor beta chain sequence together with its context. The antigen remains unidentified. Germline CDR1 is LNHNV and CDR2 is YYDKDF (reference sequence). The CDR3 covers 15 residues. The germline V and J ends were trimmed by 0 bases and 0 bases, with 6 bases remaining between them. The source of the sample is a study of lymphopenia after photon versus proton radiotherapy. Broader study findings: A bigger post-nadir fall in TCR diversity correlated inversely with survival time in deceased patients. After lymphocyte nadir, photon-treated repertoires showed oligoclonal expansion, especially CD8+ Temra.

Sequencing was performed with immunoSEQ multiplex PCR; in TCRdb, only in-frame clones are kept and a portion is missing. The sample carries about 37,000 clones, over 65% recorded once. The V and J genes are TRBV15 and TRBJ2-1; D not resolved. The receptor was derived from a man in his fifties or sixties with gastric cancer. The material sequenced was peripheral blood, taken from a patient treated with photon-based radiotherapy. CDR3 coding DNA: TGTGCCACCAGCAGAGAGGACCTCTCCTACAATGAGCAGTTCTTC. Protein sequence: CATSREDLSYNEQFF.